The text below deals with one T cell receptor beta chain. The CDR3 extends over 13 amino acids. Germline-derived CDR1 and CDR2 are ENHRY and SYGVKD. V was pared by 3 bases and J by 5 bases, with 8 bases between. Per the authors' pipeline: Amplification from reference gene primers served as the basis for estimated nucleated cell counts. Libraries were prepared by immunoSEQ multiplex PCR; TCRdb keeps only in-frame clonotypes and omits some of them. The V and J calls and clone size come from that table; D and trimming were worked out from the DNA. The profile shows more than 90,000 clones, about 88% of them singletons. This sample stems from a study of blood T cell repertoires in COVID-19. As for the study in general: Collection of acute and convalescent COVID-19 samples took place in the United States, Italy and Spain. The analysed material was cDNA or gDNA that came from T cells, B-cell-depleted T cells, or PBMCs.

The sequencing input was peripheral blood. The rearrangement joins TRBV10-3 to TRBJ2-1; D is perhaps TRBD2 (5 bases). The receptor's source is a man aged 35-49 years with acute or convalescent COVID-19. The CDR3 DNA reads TGTGCCATCAGTGAAGAGGGAGACAATGAGCAGTTCTTC. Protein product: CAISEEGDNEQFF.